The source of this TCR beta chain is a study of blood T cell repertoires in COVID-19 (dated by TCRdb to about 2020). Regarding the complete study: The collaborator samples originated in the United States, Italy and Spain and spanned the acute and convalescent phases of COVID-19. HLA class I and class II types, where available, came from metadata supplied by the sample provider rather than from assay-based typing. The repertoires were released in a freely available public database meant as a resource for research on the immune response to SARS-CoV-2. The sample metadata nearly always contained a de-identified subject ID, COVID-19 status, age in years and sex. The prospective study material was composed of cDNA or gDNA derived from T cells, B-cell-depleted T cells, or PBMCs. The dataset comprised deeply sampled blood TCRbeta repertoires from subjects exposed to, actively infected with, or recovered from COVID-19. The samples were drawn from two sources: the first 160 participants of the ongoing ImmuneRACE study, and 1,000 to 1,500 subjects contributed by 6 global collaborators. The investigation overall reported the following: The amount of clinical and demographic metadata varied by source and participant and was provided uncurated.

Whole blood was collected in K2EDTA tubes by collaborating institutions according to the institutions' own protocols. For TCRbeta analysis, collaborators shipped samples in one of three forms: frozen whole blood, isolated PBMCs, or DNA extracted from either of those sample types. The immunoSEQ Assay, a bias-controlled multiplex PCR, was used to amplify TCRbeta CDR3 regions from genomic DNA. On the study's bioinformatics: The number of nucleated cells in each sample was estimated by amplification of reference gene primers within the assay. To quantify the absolute abundance of each unique TCRbeta CDR3 rearrangement, sequence reads were collapsed and filtered. For each sample, productive Simpson clonality was calculated as the square root of Simpson's diversity index over productive rearrangements. TCRdb mirrors the immuneACCESS table, restricted to in-frame sequences. Some clones are absent from its copies; in checked studies, under half trace to an unresolved V gene, and the reason for the others is unknown. D and trimming were read from the DNA, whereas the V and J calls and clone size are those reported in that table. The sample has 150,000 to 200,000 clones on record, around 85% of them singletons. 9.8% of the sample lies in the top ten.

In regard to this clone: It has no known antigen specificity. Base qualities are not provided; no much larger clone lies one nucleotide away.

The junction shows trimming of 5 bases on V and 2 bases on J, plus 16 bases between the germline ends. CDR1 and CDR2, per the germline V gene (reference sequence), are LNHDA and SQIVND. From cysteine to phenylalanine, the CDR3 is 15 amino acids long. Left in the record is the CDR3 DNA by itself, 45 bases read in frame from the first base. The TCR originated in an elderly woman with acute or convalescent COVID-19. The receptor chain draws on TRBV19 and TRBJ2-7; the best D guess is TRBD2, with 6 bases matching. Material: peripheral blood. The nucleotides are TGTGCCAGTAGTCTCATGGGGGGTACGGCCTACGAGCAGTACTTC. This is translated as CASSLMGGTAYEQYF.